This record looks at one T cell receptor beta chain sequence and its context. The antigen is unknown. These data belong to a study of T cells expressing NK-cell markers. Whole-study findings and limits: The contribution of dominant NKG2C+ clonotypes to CD8+ T cells in roughly six donors was roughly 1.0-7.5%.

TCR beta libraries carry UMIs added by 5'RACE template switching. Following a re-call of the 5' RACE reads, TCRdb has one entry per CDR3 protein and lacks DNA. The sample has over 200,000 distinct CDR3 sequences. Sequencing input: blood T cells: a sorted CD56 or NKG2C T cell subset, CD4+ or CD8+ T cells, or bulk PBMC T cells (not recorded which). This receptor was identified in a man aged 18 to 30 in good health.

CDR3 amino acids: CASSSSGTPTYNEQFF. The chain recombines TRBV7-9 with TRBJ2-1; the TCRdb D gene call, TRBD1, has no DNA to confirm it. The germline V gene has CDR1 SEHNR and CDR2 FQNEAQ (reference sequence). The CDR3 length is 16 residues.